This TCR beta chain was sequenced in a study of cytomegalovirus exposure and HLA in healthy donors. Researchers ran the PCR with 60 Vbeta and 13 Jbeta primers. Assay used: immunoSEQ multiplex PCR; TCRdb lists only in-frame clones, some missing. The data contain roughly 120,000 clones, roughly 74% of them singletons. While unrecorded immune exposures were likely, the donors were nominally healthy when sampled. Looked up from germline, CDR1 is SGHVS and CDR2 is FQNEAQ. The CDR3 consists of 16 residues. V was pared by 5 bases and J by 3 bases, with 17 bases between. The chain combines TRBV7-8 with TRBJ1-5; D may be TRBD1 (6 bases). The sample taken for sequencing was PBMCs. This clonotype originated in a woman in her 50s in good health and CMV-seropositive. This CDR3 is CASSPEGGGNNQPQHF. In DNA form, the CDR3 reads TGTGCCAGCAGCCCCGAGGGAGGGGGAAACAATCAGCCCCAGCATTTT.